This T cell receptor (beta chain) came from a study of vaccination effects on CD4 cells after COVID-19. Sequencing used immunoSEQ multiplex PCR; TCRdb keeps in-frame clones, though not all of them. The data contain 74,000 or so clones, 80% of them singletons. V lost 4 bases to trimming and J lost 4 bases, with 17 bases between them. Looked up from germline, CDR1 is SGDLS and CDR2 is YYNGEE. This CDR3 region has 15 residues. As concerns this clone: Its antigen is unknown.

Before sequencing, viral peptide pools were used by the ViraFEST assay to expand antigen-specific CD4+ T cells. CD4+ T cells were isolated after approximately 10 days of culture. Nucleocapsid antibody tests were negative, and the vaccine recipients had no prior SARS-CoV-2 infection. The gene calls are TRBV9 and TRBJ2-5; the D gene is possibly TRBD2 (5 bases). The sequenced sample was CD4+ T cells from PBMCs cultured with SARS-CoV-2 spike peptides, obtained before COVID-19 vaccination. This receptor was taken from a human donor who received a COVID-19 vaccine. In DNA form, the CDR3 reads TGTGCCAGCAGCCCCTACTTGGCAGGAGGAGAGACCCAGTACTTC. It translates to CASSPYLAGGETQYF.